This T cell receptor (beta chain) was recorded in a study of cytomegalovirus exposure and HLA in healthy donors. Study context: An early release of data contained 70 million to 95 million unique TCRs, which came from HLA-typed donors.

CDR1 is SGHRS and CDR2 is YFSETQ in the germline V gene. The V segment lost 0 bases and the J segment 9 bases; nucleotides outside the gene matches: 7. This CDR3 is built from 15 residues. PCR involved 60 Vbeta and 13 Jbeta primers. The protocol was immunoSEQ multiplex PCR, while the TCRdb copy is restricted to in-frame clones and leaves out a portion. Seen here are tens of thousands of clones, over 60% observed once, and the top ten hold approximately 1%. Sequenced sample: PBMCs. This TCR came from a male donor in good health and CMV-seronegative. The V and J genes are TRBV5-1 and TRBJ2-1; 9 bases line up with TRBD2. In DNA, the CDR3 is TGCGCCAGCAGCTTGGGGTCCAGCGGGAGGTGTGAGCAGTTCTTC. This gives the protein CASSLGSSGRCEQFF.